One sample yielded the 23 T cell receptor beta chains listed below, sequenced in a study of a mutant IDH1 vaccine in newly diagnosed glioma. Time point noted: week 23, last vaccination. All doses held 300 ug of mutant IDH1 20-mer peptide, with topical imiquimod. Profiled with immunoSEQ multiplex PCR; TCRdb holds only in-frame clones, not every one. The sample comprises 50,000 to 70,000 clones, approximately 84% of which are singletons, and about an eighth rests with the top ten. The antigens these receptors bind are not known. This sample comprised PBMCs, obtained from a glioma patient whose treatment included an IDH1 peptide vaccine. These receptors were taken from a man aged 18 to 29 with glioma.

The chain links TRBV2 to TRBJ2-7; D is perhaps TRBD1 (5 bases). CDR3 length: 13 amino acids. With 3 bases removed from V and 3 bases from J, the gap between germline ends came to 9 bases. Germline loops: CDR1 SNHLY, CDR2 FYNNEI. This CDR3 is CASSERQGYEQYF. For the CDR3, the DNA is TGTGCCAGCAGTGAGAGGCAGGGCTACGAGCAGTACTTC.

V and J are TRBV11-1 and TRBJ2-7; 10 nucleotides align to TRBD1. V was clipped by 2 bases and J by 3 bases; unmatched bases: 10. Germline lookup yields CDR1 SGHAT and CDR2 FQDESV (reference sequence). This CDR3 is built from 17 residues. CDR3 sequence (DNA): TGTGCCAGCAGCTTAAGGAGGGGGACAGGGGCGCGCTACGAGCAGTACTTC. It is translated as CASSLRRGTGARYEQYF.

This clone was seen once. This chain links TRBV12-5 with TRBJ1-2; D may be TRBD1 (5 bases). The V gene's germline CDR1 is LGHNT and CDR2 FRNRAP. The ends were cut back, 2 bases at V and 5 bases at J, with 21 bases in the middle. The CDR3 contains 17 residues. CDR3 DNA sequence: TGTGCTAGTGGTTTGTCGGGGGGTGGGCGGTTCAATTATGGCTACACCTTC. Protein product: CASGLSGGGRFNYGYTF.

This clone was detected once. V is TRBV7-9 and J is TRBJ1-2; no reliable D call. The V gene lost 1 base and the J gene lost 3 bases, with 9 bases spanning the gap. The germline gives CDR1 SEHNR, CDR2 FQNEAQ (reference sequence). This CDR3 is built from 14 residues. The CDR3 protein is CASSLVGSYYGYTF. The DNA of the CDR3 is TGTGCCAGCAGCTTAGTGGGGAGTTACTATGGCTACACCTTC. The full variable domain, rest sourced from reference TRBV7-9 and TRBJ1-2, is DTGVSQNPRHKITKRGQNVTFRCDPISEHNRLYWYRQTLGQGPEFLTYFQNEAQLEKSRLLSDRFSAERPKGSFSTLEIQRTEQGDSAMYLCASSLVGSYYGYTFGSGTRLTVV.

V is TRBV28 and J is TRBJ1-4; TRBD1 might be the D (6 bases). CDR1 MDHEN and CDR2 SYDVKM come from the germline V gene. The CDR3 runs to 14 residues. Trimming shortened V by 2 bases and J by 8 bases, and 12 bases separated the two germline ends. The CDR3 reads CASSLVGAREKLFF. The CDR3 DNA is TGTGCCAGCAGTTTAGTGGGGGCTAGGGAAAAACTGTTTTTT. Full variable domain (missing parts from reference TRBV28 and TRBJ1-4): DVKVTQSSRYLVKRTGEKVFLECVQDMDHENMFWYRQDPGLGLRLIYFSYDVKMKEKGDIPEGYSVSREKKERFSLILESASTNQTSMYLCASSLVGAREKLFFGSGTQLSVL.

The V gene is TRBV25-1, the J gene TRBJ1-1, with no clear D. The CDR3 sequence is 15 residues long. V was trimmed by 1 base and J by 8 bases, leaving 17 bases between them. Germline V gives CDR1 MGHDK, CDR2 SYGVNS. CDR3 in DNA: TGTGCCAGCAGTGAATCGTCCAGGCTCGGAGGAGAAGCTTTCTTT. Its protein is CASSESSRLGGEAFF.

Note on this clone: Other DNA sequences in the sample encode the same CDR3. This chain links TRBV7-9 with TRBJ1-1, with 8 bases identical to TRBD1. Germline V CDR1 and CDR2: SEHNR, FQNEAQ (reference sequence). CDR3 length: 15 amino acids. V gave up 5 bases and J gave up 1 base; unmatched junction bases: 6. The CDR3 nucleotides are TGTGCCAGCAGCCTCCGACAGGGGAAGAACACTGAAGCTTTCTTT. It encodes CASSLRQGKNTEAFF. The variable domain in full, with the rest retrieved from reference TRBV7-9 and TRBJ1-1, is DTGVSQNPRHKITKRGQNVTFRCDPISEHNRLYWYRQTLGQGPEFLTYFQNEAQLEKSRLLSDRFSAERPKGSFSTLEIQRTEQGDSAMYLCASSLRQGKNTEAFFGQGTRLTVV.

This rearrangement joins TRBV19 to TRBJ2-7; D uncertain. V shed 10 bases and J shed 3 bases, with 19 bases lying between them. This CDR3 contains 14 residues. Germline V gene data show CDR1 as LNHDA and CDR2 as SQIVND (reference sequence). CDR3 region: CATTPGPQYYEQYF. The CDR3 coding sequence is TGTGCCACCACGCCGGGTCCCCAATACTACGAGCAGTACTTC.

The chain uses TRBV2 and TRBJ2-3, with TRBD2 as a possible D gene (6 bases). V lost 2 bases and J 0 bases, leaving 6 bases between the germline ends. Looked up from germline, CDR1 is SNHLY and CDR2 is FYNNEI. The CDR3 has 14 residues. The CDR3 DNA is TGTGCCAGCAGTGAACTAGCGAGCACAGATACGCAGTATTTT. Its translation is CASSELASTDTQYF.

The rearrangement joins TRBV6-6 to TRBJ1-1, with 11 bases identical to TRBD1. V dropped 2 bases and J dropped 5; count of bases not matched to a gene: 1. CDR1 and CDR2 from the germline V gene are MNHNY and SVGAGI (reference sequence). There are 14 residues in the CDR3. The CDR3 DNA reads TGTGCCAGCAGTTACGGACAGGGGGCGACTGAAGCTTTCTTT. This translates into CASSYGQGATEAFF.

A few counts support this clone. J is TRBJ2-7 and V is TRBV6-6; TRBD1 aligns across 10 bases. This CDR3 contains 14 residues. J gave up 6 bases and V 2 bases, and 4 bases lay outside the gene matches. Germline V gene data show CDR1 as MNHNY and CDR2 as SVGAGI (reference sequence). CDR3 DNA: TGTGCCAGCAGTTACCGCGACAGGGGGCCCGAGCAGTACTTC. This sequence encodes CASSYRDRGPEQYF.

The chain uses TRBV11-2 and TRBJ1-1, with no clear D. The CDR3 runs 13 residues. Trimming left V 6 bases short and J 3 bases short, with 11 bases between. Germline assignment: CDR1 SGHAT and CDR2 FQNNGV. The CDR3 coding sequence is TGTGCCAGCAGTATACTAGGGCACACTGAAGCTTTCTTT. Its protein product is CASSILGHTEAFF.

The chain combines TRBV6-6 with TRBJ1-2; no clear D. Trimming removed 4 bases from V and 1 base from J, with 7 bases in between. CDR3 size: 13 residues. CDR1 and CDR2 from the germline V gene are MNHNY and SVGAGI (reference sequence). The CDR3 protein is CASSLRDNYGYTF. The CDR3 nucleotides are TGTGCCAGCAGTTTACGGGATAACTATGGCTACACCTTC.

The chain combines TRBV5-6 with TRBJ1-1; a possible D gene is TRBD1 (6 bases). CDR3 length: 17 amino acids. The V gene's germline CDR1 is SGHDT and CDR2 YYEEEE. V lost 4 bases, J lost 1 base, and 20 bases lay in between. The CDR3 DNA follows: TGTGCCAGCAGCCGGGTTGGGGGCCTGGTGGAGAACACTGAAGCTTTCTTT. Amino acids: CASSRVGGLVENTEAFF.

V is TRBV18 and J is TRBJ2-1; D uncertain. This CDR3 has 13 residues. Per germline, CDR1 KGHSH and CDR2 LQKENI. The V end lost 2 bases, the J end lost 0 bases, and 2 bases lay between the germline ends. The CDR3 region is CASSPGSYNEQFF. For the CDR3, the DNA is TGTGCCAGCTCACCAGGCTCCTACAATGAGCAGTTCTTC.

This chain uses TRBV5-6 with TRBJ2-7, with D possibly TRBD2 on 6 matching bases. This CDR3 spans 14 amino acids. Germline V CDR1 and CDR2: SGHDT, YYEEEE. V lost 4 bases and J 5 bases, leaving 16 bases between the germline ends. In DNA form, the CDR3 reads TGTGCCAGCAGCCCCACAAGACTAGGCCACGAGCAGTACTTC. This translates into CASSPTRLGHEQYF.

V is TRBV10-3 and J is TRBJ2-7, with 10 positions matching TRBD2. The ends lost 10 bases at V and 0 bases at J; junction bases unmatched: 9. Germline CDR1 is ENHRY and CDR2 is SYGVKD. This CDR3 comprises 15 residues. This CDR3 is CATSGGATYSYEQYF. The CDR3 coding sequence is TGTGCCACGAGCGGGGGGGCCACGTACTCCTACGAGCAGTACTTC.

This chain links TRBV19 with TRBJ1-4, with 11 bases lining up with TRBD1. Germline V gives CDR1 LNHDA, CDR2 SQIVND (reference sequence). V gave up 3 bases and J gave up 4 bases; unmatched junction bases: 7. The CDR3 runs 17 residues. The CDR3, as DNA: TGTGCCAGTAGTATCGGACAGGGGGCGAAGCTTAATGAAAAACTGTTTTTT. This gives the protein CASSIGQGAKLNEKLFF.

This clone has more than one count but fewer than ten. The CDR3 reads CASSPVTGDQPQHF. The CDR3, as DNA: TGTGCCAGCTCACCCGTGACAGGAGATCAGCCCCAGCATTTT. The rearrangement joins TRBV18 to TRBJ1-5; possibly TRBD1 for D (6 bases). CDR1 and CDR2 from the germline V gene are KGHSH and LQKENI. The CDR3 covers 14 residues. V lost 3 bases and J lost 5, with 11 bases in between.

V is TRBV20-1 and J is TRBJ2-7; D is unclear. The CDR3 is 11 residues long. Trimming stripped 8 bases from V and 2 bases from J, with 10 bases between. CDR1 DFQATT and CDR2 SNEGSKA come from the germline V gene (reference sequence). CDR3 in amino acids: CSLESTYEQYF. The CDR3 DNA reads TGCAGTCTGGAATCCACCTACGAGCAGTACTTC.

This chain links TRBV5-4 with TRBJ1-4, with unresolved D. Between the trimmed V and J ends, which lost 4 bases and 5 bases, there was a span of 6 bases. CDR3 length: 12 amino acids. In germline, CDR1 is SGHNT, CDR2 YYREEE (reference sequence). This CDR3 reads CASSLPNEKLFF. The CDR3 DNA reads TGTGCCAGCAGCCTTCCCAATGAAAAACTGTTTTTT.

This chain connects TRBV11-2 to TRBJ1-2, with D maybe TRBD1 (5 bases). CDR3 length equals 13 residues. The V gene's germline CDR1 is SGHAT and CDR2 FQNNGV. V was clipped by 0 bases and J by 6 bases, with 8 bases between them. The CDR3 reads CASSLDFRDGYTF. The CDR3 nucleotides are TGTGCCAGCAGCTTAGACTTCAGGGATGGCTACACCTTC. Full variable domain (remainder filled in from reference TRBV11-2 and TRBJ1-2): EAGVAQSPRYKIIEKRQSVAFWCNPISGHATLYWYQQILGQGPKLLIQFQNNGVVDDSQLPKDRFSAERLKGVDSTLKIQPAKLEDSAVYLCASSLDFRDGYTFGSGTRLTVV.

This CDR3 reads CASSYDKNYGYTF. CDR3 bases: TGTGCCAGCAGTTACGACAAAAACTATGGCTACACCTTC. V usage is TRBV6-6 and J usage is TRBJ1-2, with no clear D. The CDR3 has 13 amino acids. V was clipped by 2 bases and J by 2 bases, with 6 bases between them. Looked up from germline, CDR1 is MNHNY and CDR2 is SVGAGI (reference sequence).